Listed here is a single T cell receptor beta chain. Profiling relied on immunoSEQ multiplex PCR, and the TCRdb table lists in-frame clones only, not all of them. Counted here are under 6,500 clones, 90% to 95% occurring once; the ten biggest clones make up 3.5% to 4%. The V gene's germline CDR1 is SGHTA and CDR2 FQGNSA. The germline V and J ends were trimmed by 4 bases and 5 bases, with 23 bases remaining between them. The CDR3 is made up of 17 amino acids. The data were obtained in a study of tumor T cells in aggressive B-cell lymphoma. The origin of this receptor is an adult with diffuse large B cell lymphoma. The J gene is TRBJ2-5, the V gene TRBV7-2; no clear D. The sequenced material came from tumor tissue. CDR3 in amino acids: CASSSAAVQPRGETQYF. The CDR3 DNA sequence: TGTGCCAGCAGCTCTGCGGCGGTCCAACCCCGTGGCGAGACCCAGTACTTC.